The rows below give T cell receptor beta chains drawn from one sample of a study of CD8 T cells in Susac syndrome. Via MiXCR, TCRdb re-called the immunoSEQ multiplex PCR reads, giving one row per CDR3 protein. The sample has more than 110,000 distinct CDR3 sequences; over 85% are singletons. The source material was CD8+ T cells from PBMCs. All receptors come from a human donor in good health. Both conserved end residues are part of each CDR3. Each record gives: V gene, J gene, clone size, D gene, CDR3 DNA, CDR3 protein. D genes are given only for firm matches. Size values are once, few and many counts, or a class for expanded clones, and some rows have none.

V: TRBV20-1
J: TRBJ2-7
size: once
D: -
DNA: TGCAGTGCTACACCCCCAGCGAGCTTCTACGAGCAGTACTTC
CDR3: CSATPPASFYEQYF

V: TRBV4-3
J: TRBJ1-1
size: -
D: -
DNA: TGCGCCAGCAGCCAAGTAGCCCGCCAGCCGGCGAATGAAGATTTCTTT
CDR3: CASSQVARQPANEDFF

V: TRBV27
J: TRBJ2-1
size: -
D: -
DNA: TGTGCCAGCAGTATCGGGACTTTCCTTGAGCAGTTCTTC
CDR3: CASSIGTFLEQFF

V: TRBV15
J: TRBJ1-1
size: once
D: TRBD1
DNA: TGTGCCACCAGCAGAGACAGGGGGATGACTGAAGCTTTCTTT
CDR3: CATSRDRGMTEAFF

V: TRBV27
J: TRBJ1-5
size: -
D: -
DNA: TGTGCCAGCAGCCCTAAGGTCTGGGCAGATCAGCCCCAGCATTTT
CDR3: CASSPKVWADQPQHF

V: TRBV7-9
J: TRBJ1-2
size: -
D: TRBD1
DNA: TGTGCCAGCACCCCTTTGCGACAGGGACGGTATGGCTACACCTTC
CDR3: CASTPLRQGRYGYTF

V: TRBV19
J: TRBJ2-1
size: once
D: -
DNA: TGTGCCAGTAGTGTTTGGGGGGTCAATGAGCAGTTCTTC
CDR3: CASSVWGVNEQFF

V: TRBV9
J: TRBJ2-1
size: -
D: -
DNA: TGTGCCAGCAGCGTAGCTACGCCGGATGAGCAGTTCTTC
CDR3: CASSVATPDEQFF

V: TRBV20-1
J: TRBJ2-3
size: once
D: -
DNA: TGCAGTGCTAGAGATCCAGTTTGGGTAGATACGCAGTATTTT
CDR3: CSARDPVWVDTQYF

V: TRBV12-3/TRBV12-4
J: TRBJ1-5
size: -
D: TRBD1
DNA: TGTGCCAGCAGAGAGGGGGCTGGTCAGCCCCAGCATTTT
CDR3: CASREGAGQPQHF

V: TRBV19
J: TRBJ1-1
size: -
D: -
DNA: TGTGCCAGTAGTCGGGGAGAGGTTGAAGCTTTCTTT
CDR3: CASSRGEVEAFF

V: TRBV4-1
J: TRBJ2-7
size: -
D: -
DNA: TGCGCCAGCAGCCAAGGTTCATCTGCGGACGAGCAGTACTTC
CDR3: CASSQGSSADEQYF

V: TRBV29-1
J: TRBJ2-1
size: -
D: TRBD2
DNA: TGCAGCGCAACTAGCGGGAGGGACAATGAGCAGTTCTTC
CDR3: CSATSGRDNEQFF

V: TRBV6-2/TRBV6-3
J: TRBJ1-1
size: -
D: -
DNA: TGTGCCAGCAGTTACTTCAGGGAGCCGAACACTGAAGCTTTCTTT
CDR3: CASSYFREPNTEAFF

V: TRBV24-1
J: TRBJ1-5
size: few
D: TRBD1
DNA: TGTGCCACCAGTGATTCTCGGACAGGGGGCAATCAGCCCCAGCATTTT
CDR3: CATSDSRTGGNQPQHF

V: TRBV7-2
J: TRBJ2-5
size: -
D: TRBD2
DNA: TGTGCCAGCAGCTTAGCGTGGGGCGGGAGCCGGGAGACCCAGTACTTC
CDR3: CASSLAWGGSRETQYF

V: TRBV7-9
J: TRBJ2-1
size: -
D: -
DNA: TGTGCCAGCAGGGACGGGTGGGGCTACAATGAGCAGTTCTTC
CDR3: CASRDGWGYNEQFF

V: TRBV20-1
J: TRBJ2-7
size: -
D: TRBD2
DNA: TGCAGTGCTTCGAAGCAGCGGGAGGGCCCGTCTTCTTTCTACGAGCAGTACTTC
CDR3: CSASKQREGPSSFYEQYF

V: TRBV20-1
J: TRBJ2-7
size: -
D: -
DNA: TGCAGTGCTAGAGGGGGTATGCGAGACAGTGGGGAGCAGTACTTC
CDR3: CSARGGMRDSGEQYF

V: TRBV29-1
J: TRBJ2-3
size: -
D: -
DNA: TGCAGCGTTCCTTACCCAGATACGCAGTATTTT
CDR3: CSVPYPDTQYF

V: TRBV20-1
J: TRBJ2-1
size: -
D: -
DNA: TGCAGTGCCACCTCGGGAGAAAGCCCCAATGAGCAGTTCTTC
CDR3: CSATSGESPNEQFF

V: TRBV19
J: TRBJ2-7
size: -
D: -
DNA: TGTGCCAGTAGTATTGGCATAAACTACGAGCAGTACTTC
CDR3: CASSIGINYEQYF

V: TRBV27
J: TRBJ1-2
size: -
D: TRBD1
DNA: TGTGCCAGCAGTTTGGTGGGACAGGGACCCGCTAACTATGGCTACACCTTC
CDR3: CASSLVGQGPANYGYTF

V: TRBV7-6
J: TRBJ2-1
size: once
D: -
DNA: TGTGCCAGCAGCCCCCCTCGATCGGATGAGCAGTTCTTC
CDR3: CASSPPRSDEQFF

V: TRBV25-1
J: TRBJ2-2
size: -
D: TRBD2
DNA: TGTGCCAGCAGTGGCCTGCGTCTAGCGGGAGGAATGAACACCGGGGAGCTGTTTTTT
CDR3: CASSGLRLAGGMNTGELFF

V: TRBV6-5
J: TRBJ2-3
size: -
D: TRBD2
DNA: TGTGCCAGCAGTTACAATGGCGGGAGGGAGTCAGATACGCAGTATTTT
CDR3: CASSYNGGRESDTQYF

V: TRBV5-1
J: TRBJ1-5
size: -
D: -
DNA: TGCGCCAGCAGCTTATCGTTGGGGGACAATCAGCCCCAGCATTTT
CDR3: CASSLSLGDNQPQHF

V: TRBV20-1
J: TRBJ2-7
size: -
D: TRBD1
DNA: TGCAGTGCTAGGGCTGTACCGGGACAGGGATCCTACGAGCAGTACTTC
CDR3: CSARAVPGQGSYEQYF

V: TRBV27
J: TRBJ2-6
size: -
D: -
DNA: TGTGCCAGCAGGCCCCAGGGGCCTAGCTCTGGGGCCAACGTCCTGACTTTC
CDR3: CASRPQGPSSGANVLTF

V: TRBV24-1
J: TRBJ2-1
size: -
D: -
DNA: TGTGCCACCAGTGATTTTGGTGACAATGAGCAGTTCTTC
CDR3: CATSDFGDNEQFF

V: TRBV30
J: TRBJ2-2
size: -
D: -
DNA: TGTGCCTGGAGTGTAGCTTCCGGGGAGCTGTTTTTT
CDR3: CAWSVASGELFF

V: TRBV12-3/TRBV12-4
J: TRBJ2-7
size: -
D: TRBD1
DNA: TGTGCCAGCGGTCGGGACAGGGGGTACGAGCAGTACTTC
CDR3: CASGRDRGYEQYF

V: TRBV27
J: TRBJ2-7
size: -
D: -
DNA: TGTGCCAGCAGTCCCGTGTGGGGATCCTACGAGCAGTACTTC
CDR3: CASSPVWGSYEQYF

V: TRBV20-1
J: TRBJ1-1
size: -
D: -
DNA: TGCAGTGCTAGAGGCCGGGACACTGAAGCTTTCTTT
CDR3: CSARGRDTEAFF

V: TRBV11-1
J: TRBJ2-3
size: -
D: TRBD2
DNA: TGTGCCAGCAGCTCGAGGGCCAGTCTCGCTAGCGGGAGCTGGGCAGATACGCAGTATTTT
CDR3: CASSSRASLASGSWADTQYF

V: TRBV4-3
J: TRBJ2-1
size: -
D: TRBD2
DNA: TGCGCCAGCAGCCAAAGTAGCGGGAGGGCCAATGAGCAGTTCTTC
CDR3: CASSQSSGRANEQFF

V: TRBV12-3/TRBV12-4
J: TRBJ2-1
size: -
D: -
DNA: TGTGCCAGCAGTGGGGGAACCTACAATGAGCAGTTCTTC
CDR3: CASSGGTYNEQFF

V: TRBV6-5
J: TRBJ2-7
size: -
D: -
DNA: TGTGCCAGCAGTTACTCCCCACGGACCCTCGGGTACGAGCAGTACTTC
CDR3: CASSYSPRTLGYEQYF

V: TRBV7-9
J: TRBJ2-7
size: -
D: -
DNA: TGTGCCAGCACCCCAAGGGGGAGGTACGAGCAGTACTTC
CDR3: CASTPRGRYEQYF

V: TRBV20-1
J: TRBJ1-2
size: -
D: -
DNA: TGCAGTGCTCCCTTCGACAAGCCTACCCGGTATGGCTACACCTTC
CDR3: CSAPFDKPTRYGYTF

V: TRBV4-2
J: TRBJ2-1
size: -
D: TRBD2
DNA: TGTGCCAGCAGCCAAGGACTAGCGGTCAATGAGCAGTTCTTC
CDR3: CASSQGLAVNEQFF

V: TRBV12-3/TRBV12-4
J: TRBJ2-1
size: -
D: TRBD2
DNA: TGTGCCAGCAGTCTCGTAGCGGGAGTGTACAATGAGCAGTTCTTC
CDR3: CASSLVAGVYNEQFF

V: TRBV4-3
J: TRBJ2-5
size: -
D: -
DNA: TGCGCCAGCAGCCAAGGCGCAGGGGTGGAGACCCAGTACTTC
CDR3: CASSQGAGVETQYF

V: TRBV11-1
J: TRBJ2-1
size: -
D: TRBD2
DNA: TGTGCCAGCAGCTTAAGCACTAGCGGGTTCGGGAATGAGCAGTTCTTC
CDR3: CASSLSTSGFGNEQFF

V: TRBV6-5
J: TRBJ2-7
size: -
D: -
DNA: TGTGCCAGCAGCGCCGGTTCAGCGGGCTCCTACGAGCAGTACTTC
CDR3: CASSAGSAGSYEQYF

V: TRBV3-1
J: TRBJ2-7
size: -
D: -
DNA: TGTGCCAGCAGCCAAGGGGACAAGGGGCCCTACTACGAGCAGTACTTC
CDR3: CASSQGDKGPYYEQYF

V: TRBV18
J: TRBJ2-5
size: -
D: -
DNA: TGTGCCAGCTCGCATCTGGAGGATACCCAGTACTTC
CDR3: CASSHLEDTQYF

V: TRBV18
J: TRBJ2-1
size: -
D: -
DNA: TGTGCCAGCGCGGGTAATAAAGGGGAGTATGAGCAGTTCTTC
CDR3: CASAGNKGEYEQFF

V: TRBV12-3/TRBV12-4
J: TRBJ2-7
size: -
D: -
DNA: TGTGCCAGCAGTTCTTGGGACTACGAGCAGTACTTC
CDR3: CASSSWDYEQYF

V: TRBV29-1
J: TRBJ1-1
size: -
D: TRBD1
DNA: TGCAGCGTTGAGATTAGGGGACAGGGGCCCCGTGGCACTGAAGCTTTCTTT
CDR3: CSVEIRGQGPRGTEAFF